This T cell receptor beta chain came from a study of early T cells in non-severe SARS-CoV-2 infection. The wider study: Sequencing targeted bulk RNA from unsorted whole blood, leaving chains unpaired.

As part of library construction, unique molecular identifiers were attached to individual cDNA molecules. TCRdb reanalysed the 5' RACE reads using MiXCR and keeps one entry per CDR3 protein. The data hold about 48,000 distinct CDR3 sequences, with about 13% observed a single time. This clonotype was picked up many times. The clonotype originates from an adult who was a healthcare worker with PCR-confirmed SARS-CoV-2 infection or an uninfected control (not recorded which). The material sequenced was whole blood.

Here the CDR3 reads CSAGLAGQATFF. CDR3 bases: TGCAGCGCTGGCCTGGCGGGGCAAGCAACTTTCTTT. The rearrangement uses TRBV29-1 and TRBJ1-1; a possible D gene is TRBD1 (5 bases). V was cut by 7 bases and J by 12 bases, with 21 bases left in between. The CDR3 consists of 12 residues. Germline CDR1 reads SQVTM; CDR2 reads ANQGSEA.